The present T cell receptor (beta chain) was sequenced within a study of cytotoxic CD8 clonotypes in ibrutinib-treated CLL. Study information: By median around 66 months, around twelve had progressed and about 15 stayed remitted; responses had been 2 complete and approximately 24 partial. Once patients had received a median roughly 11 months of treatment, range 6 to 36, response samples were obtained.

With sequencing, the targeted depth ranged from 1 in 200,000 to 1 in 1 million T cells. Produced via immunoSEQ multiplex PCR; TCRdb's table is partial and in-frame only. Altogether 43,000 or so clones are present, about 65% being singletons, with the ten largest covering approximately 21%. Genomic DNA (about 2 micrograms) was obtained from cryopreserved PBMCs for construction of TCR beta libraries. Germline V CDR1 and CDR2: MNHEY, SMNVEV (reference sequence). This CDR3 region has 12 residues. Trimming left V 5 bases short and J 13 bases short, with 14 bases between. Source: PBMCs, taken after 24 months of ibrutinib treatment. The chain couples TRBV27 to TRBJ2-2, with D tentatively TRBD1 (6 bases). The TCR was taken from a human donor with chronic lymphocytic leukemia. The CDR3 reads CASSPLGGGLFF. For the CDR3, the DNA is TGTGCCAGCAGTCCCCTTGGGGGCGGGCTGTTTTTT.